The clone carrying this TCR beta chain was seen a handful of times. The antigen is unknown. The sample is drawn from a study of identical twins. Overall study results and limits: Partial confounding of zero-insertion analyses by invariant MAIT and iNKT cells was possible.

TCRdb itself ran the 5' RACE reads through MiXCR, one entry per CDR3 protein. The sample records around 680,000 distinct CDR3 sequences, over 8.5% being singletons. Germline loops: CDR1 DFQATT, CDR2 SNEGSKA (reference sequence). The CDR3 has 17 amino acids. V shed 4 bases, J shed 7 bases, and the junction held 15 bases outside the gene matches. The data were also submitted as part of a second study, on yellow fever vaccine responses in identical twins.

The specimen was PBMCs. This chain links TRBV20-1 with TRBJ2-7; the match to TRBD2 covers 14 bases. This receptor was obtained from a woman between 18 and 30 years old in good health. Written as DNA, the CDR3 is TGCAGTGCTAATAGCCGCGGGACTAGCGGGAGCTTCGGGGAGCAGTACTTC. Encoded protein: CSANSRGTSGSFGEQYF.